This T cell receptor beta chain was documented in a study of T cells after posttransplantation cyclophosphamide. Clones were sequenced by immunoSEQ multiplex PCR, and TCRdb holds only the in-frame ones, with some missing. The data hold roughly 23,000 clones, with over 95% observed a single time. The naive gate required viable CD3+CD4+ or CD3+CD8+ cells with CCR7+CD45RA+CD45RO-CD95-CD27+CD28+ phenotype. The CDR3 extends over 18 amino acids. With V trimmed by 1 base and J by 6 bases, 11 bases remained unmatched. Germline CDR1 LNHDA, CDR2 SQIVND (reference sequence). V is TRBV19 and J is TRBJ2-3; 12 bases agree with TRBD2. Source material: naive CD4+ T cells sorted from PBMCs. The origin of this receptor is a man aged 50 or older in good health, CMV-negative, and a related stem cell transplant donor. In DNA, the CDR3 is TGTGCCAGTAGTATAGGTACTAGCGGGGGGACTGGATCGGATACGCAGTATTTT. Protein product: CASSIGTSGGTGSDTQYF.